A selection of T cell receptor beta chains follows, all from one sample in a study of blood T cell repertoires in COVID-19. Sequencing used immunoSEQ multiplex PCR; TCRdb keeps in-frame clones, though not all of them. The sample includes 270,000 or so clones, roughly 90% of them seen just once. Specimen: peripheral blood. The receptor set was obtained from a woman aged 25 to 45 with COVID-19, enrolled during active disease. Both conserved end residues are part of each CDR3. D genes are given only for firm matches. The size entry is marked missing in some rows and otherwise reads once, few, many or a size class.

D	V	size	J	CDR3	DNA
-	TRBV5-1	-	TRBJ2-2	CASSPVTTGELFF	TGCGCCAGCAGCCCCGTTACTACCGGGGAGCTGTTTTTT
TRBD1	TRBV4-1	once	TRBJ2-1	CASSQGQGIGNEQFF	TGCGCCAGCAGCCAAGGACAGGGGATCGGGAATGAGCAGTTCTTC
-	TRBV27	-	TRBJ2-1	CASRTLDGVYNEQFF	TGTGCCAGCCGAACCTTAGACGGAGTCTACAATGAGCAGTTCTTC
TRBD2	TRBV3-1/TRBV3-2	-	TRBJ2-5	CASSHPLQGYGTSGGAGKTQYF	TGTGCCAGCAGCCACCCCCTTCAGGGTTACGGGACTAGCGGGGGGGCCGGGAAGACCCAGTACTTC
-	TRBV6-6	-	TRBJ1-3	CATLTGSGNTIYF	TGTGCCACCTTGACAGGCTCTGGAAACACCATATATTTT
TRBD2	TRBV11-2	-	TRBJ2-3	CASSFSGGFFTDTQYF	TGTGCCAGCAGCTTTAGCGGGGGGTTTTTCACAGATACGCAGTATTTT
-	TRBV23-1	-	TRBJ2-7	CASSQSGAREQYF	TGCGCCAGCAGTCAATCGGGAGCTCGCGAGCAGTACTTC
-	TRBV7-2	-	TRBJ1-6	CASSPQGQGSSPLHF	TGTGCCAGCAGCCCCCAAGGCCAGGGAAGTTCACCCCTCCACTTT
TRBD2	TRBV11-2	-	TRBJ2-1	CASSEGVSAGVYEQFF	TGTGCCAGCAGCGAAGGCGTCTCAGCGGGAGTGTATGAGCAGTTCTTC
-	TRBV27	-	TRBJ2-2	CASSLAFGELFF	TGTGCCAGCAGTTTGGCCTTCGGGGAGCTGTTTTTT
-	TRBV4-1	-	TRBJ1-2	CASSQDRIQGKGSYTF	TGCGCCAGCAGCCAAGACAGGATTCAGGGGAAGGGGAGCTACACCTTC
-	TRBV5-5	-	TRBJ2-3	CASSSQASTDTQYF	TGTGCCAGCAGCTCGCAAGCTAGCACAGATACGCAGTATTTT
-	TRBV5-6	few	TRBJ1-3	CASSLWPGSGNTIYF	TGTGCCAGCAGCTTGTGGCCTGGCTCTGGAAACACCATATATTTT
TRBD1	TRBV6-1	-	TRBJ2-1	CASSAGPGQDYNEQFF	TGTGCCAGCAGTGCCGGACCGGGACAGGATTACAATGAGCAGTTCTTC
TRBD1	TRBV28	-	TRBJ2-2	CASSPAQGALWGELFF	TGTGCCAGCAGCCCAGCCCAGGGGGCGTTGTGGGGGGAGCTGTTTTTT
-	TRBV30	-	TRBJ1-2	CAWSHSMRSGYTF	TGTGCCTGGAGTCATAGTATGAGGAGTGGCTACACCTTC
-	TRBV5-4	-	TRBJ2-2	CASSLRSMNTGELFF	TGTGCCAGCAGCTTGAGGAGTATGAACACCGGGGAGCTGTTTTTT
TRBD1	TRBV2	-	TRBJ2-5	CASSDPGGMETQYF	TGTGCCAGCAGTGATCCAGGGGGCATGGAGACCCAGTACTTC
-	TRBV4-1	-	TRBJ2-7	CASSPQVGQLTYEQYF	TGCGCCAGCAGCCCACAGGTCGGACAGCTAACCTACGAGCAGTACTTC
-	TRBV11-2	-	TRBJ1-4	CASSLDGEKLFF	TGTGCCAGCAGCTTAGACGGTGAAAAACTGTTTTTT
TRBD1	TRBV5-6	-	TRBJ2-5	CASSPLLGTGSSETQYF	TGTGCCAGCAGCCCGCTTTTGGGGACAGGGTCGTCAGAGACCCAGTACTTC
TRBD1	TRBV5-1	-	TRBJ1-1	CASAGTGYAEAFF	TGCGCCAGCGCCGGGACAGGGTACGCTGAAGCTTTCTTT
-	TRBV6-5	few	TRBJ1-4	CASSYSTGENEKLFF	TGTGCCAGCAGTTACTCGACAGGCGAGAATGAAAAACTGTTTTTT
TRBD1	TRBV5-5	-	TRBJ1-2	CASSQDRAEGYTF	TGTGCCAGCAGCCAGGACAGGGCAGAAGGCTACACCTTC
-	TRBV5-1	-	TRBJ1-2	CASSFLGGTGYGYTF	TGCGCCAGCAGCTTCCTAGGGGGAACAGGGTATGGCTACACCTTC
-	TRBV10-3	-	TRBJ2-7	CAISGTVSYEQYF	TGTGCCATCAGTGGGACAGTTTCCTACGAGCAGTACTTC
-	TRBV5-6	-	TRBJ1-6	CASSLGEVNSPLHF	TGTGCCAGCAGCTTGGGTGAGGTGAATTCACCCCTCCACTTT
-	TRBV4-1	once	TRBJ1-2	CASSQGAGLNYGYTF	TGCGCCAGCAGCCAAGGAGCAGGGCTCAACTATGGCTACACCTTC
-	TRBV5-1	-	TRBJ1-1	CASSPARGGATEAFF	TGCGCCAGCAGTCCCGCGAGAGGGGGTGCCACTGAAGCTTTCTTT
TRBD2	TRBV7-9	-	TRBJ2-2	CASSLGGGSDTGELFF	TGTGCCAGCAGCTTAGGCGGGGGGTCGGACACCGGGGAGCTGTTTTTT
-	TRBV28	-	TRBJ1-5	CASSLTTVSNQPQHF	TGTGCCAGCAGTTTAACAACAGTTAGCAATCAGCCCCAGCATTTT
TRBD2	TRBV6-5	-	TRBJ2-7	CACHPIRLAGQVQYF	TGTGCCTGCCACCCTATAAGACTAGCGGGGCAGGTGCAGTACTTC
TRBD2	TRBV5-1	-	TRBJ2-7	CASRQRGTSSYEQYF	TGCGCCAGCAGACAAAGGGGGACTAGCTCCTACGAGCAGTACTTC
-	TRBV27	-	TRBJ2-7	CASSQDTRGEQYF	TGTGCCAGCAGTCAGGACACCCGGGGGGAGCAGTACTTC
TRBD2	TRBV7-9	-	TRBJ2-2	CASSLSSSGDGGELFF	TGTGCCAGCAGCTTATCTTCTAGCGGGGATGGCGGGGAGCTGTTTTTT
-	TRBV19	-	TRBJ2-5	CASSSPRLEETQYF	TGTGCCAGTAGTTCCCCCAGGTTAGAAGAGACCCAGTACTTC
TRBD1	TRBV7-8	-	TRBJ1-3	CASSPGQVNSGNTIYF	TGTGCCAGCAGCCCGGGACAGGTGAACTCTGGAAACACCATATATTTT
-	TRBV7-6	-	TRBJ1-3	CASSLNRGTIYF	TGTGCCAGCAGCTTAAATCGGGGCACCATATATTTT
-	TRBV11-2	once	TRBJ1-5	CASSLMSGQPQHF	TGTGCCAGCAGCTTAATGAGTGGTCAGCCCCAGCATTTT
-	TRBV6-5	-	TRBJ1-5	CASTLGVNQPQHF	TGTGCCAGCACCTTAGGGGTCAATCAGCCCCAGCATTTT
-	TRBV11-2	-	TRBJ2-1	CASSSLGGEQFF	TGTGCCAGCAGCTCCCTCGGTGGTGAGCAGTTCTTC